These 29 T cell receptor beta chains share one sample of origin, sequenced in a study of identical twins. TCRdb itself ran the 5' RACE reads through MiXCR, one entry per CDR3 protein. The data hold 750,000 to 950,000 distinct CDR3 sequences, with about 12% observed a single time. This sample was also put to use in a study of yellow fever vaccine responses in identical twins.

Material: PBMCs. Receptors were obtained from a young woman in good health.

In this sample, this clonotype turned up a few times. The rearrangement joins TRBV5-5 to TRBJ2-7, with 7 bases fitting TRBD2. The V gene's germline CDR1 is SGHKS and CDR2 YYEKEE (reference sequence). The CDR3 is 15 amino acids. V trimming: 2 bases; J trimming: 2 bases; junction bases outside the gene matches: 7. CDR3 residues: CASSFQVAGAYEQYF. The CDR3, as DNA: TGTGCCAGCAGCTTTCAGGTCGCGGGAGCCTACGAGCAGTACTTC.

CDR3 coding DNA: TGTGCCAGCAGCTTCCCCAGCGAGCAGTACGTC. It yields the protein CASSFPSEQYV. This sequence joins TRBV3-1 and TRBJ2-7, with no clear D. Germline V gene lookup returns CDR1 LGHDT and CDR2 YNNKEL (reference sequence). With 5 bases removed from V and 6 bases from J, the gap between germline ends came to 8 bases. CDR3 length: 11 amino acids.

This CDR3 reads CASSLGQGTSYEQYV. CDR3 nucleotides: TGTGCCAGCAGCCTGGGACAGGGAACCTCCTACGAGCAGTACGTC. This chain connects TRBV5-6 to TRBJ2-7, with 9 nucleotides matching TRBD1. The germline gives CDR1 SGHDT, CDR2 YYEEEE. The CDR3 is made up of 15 amino acids. V gave up 4 bases and J gave up 0 bases; unmatched junction bases: 5.

CDR3 in DNA: TGCAGCGTTGAAAGATTGCGGGAGGAAGCCTACAATGAGCAGTTCTTC. Its protein is CSVERLREEAYNEQFF. J is TRBJ2-1 and V is TRBV29-1; 8 bases match TRBD2. Losses at the gene ends were 2 bases for V and 2 bases for J; bases not matched to a gene: 8. This CDR3 comprises 16 residues. Germline values: CDR1 SQVTM, CDR2 ANQGSEA.

The sample holds a few counts of this clonotype. This chain links TRBV5-8 with TRBJ1-2; 7 positions agree with TRBD1. Germline V gene sequence: CDR1 SGHTS, CDR2 YDEGEE. The CDR3 runs 14 residues. With 5 bases clipped from V and 1 base from J, the junction kept 5 bases outside the gene matches. In nucleotides, the CDR3 is TGTGCCAGCAGGGGACAGATATATAACTATGGCTACACCTTC. Protein sequence: CASRGQIYNYGYTF.

This clonotype occurred once. The J gene is TRBJ2-1, the V gene TRBV2; D may be TRBD1 (6 bases). From germline, CDR1 is SNHLY and CDR2 FYNNEI. The ends were cut back, 3 bases at V and 4 bases at J, with 13 bases in the middle. This CDR3 spans 15 amino acids. CDR3 protein: CASSDGGTYYNEQFF. The CDR3 nucleotides read TGTGCCAGCAGTGATGGGGGCACTTATTACAATGAGCAGTTCTTC.

V and J are TRBV12-3 or TRBV12-4 and TRBJ1-5; perhaps TRBD1 as D (5 bases). V was shortened by 6 bases and J by 2 bases, with 20 bases between the two germline ends. The CDR3 extends over 17 amino acids. CDR3 bases: TGTGCCAGCAGCCTCACTTGCCTTTTCAGGGGCAATCAGCCCCAGCATTTT. Amino acid sequence: CASSLTCLFRGNQPQHF.

The chain joins TRBV7-6 to TRBJ2-3; TRBD2 matches 8 bases. The ends lost 2 bases at V and 2 bases at J; junction bases unmatched: 3. This CDR3 spans 15 amino acids. Germline loops: CDR1 SGHVS, CDR2 FNYEAQ. In DNA form, the CDR3 reads TGTGCCAGCAGCTTAACGGGAGGGCCCACAGATACGCAGTATTTT. Its protein product is CASSLTGGPTDTQYF.

This clonotype showed up just a few times. The rearrangement links TRBV10-3 to TRBJ1-5, with 9 bases matching TRBD1. The CDR3 is 16 amino acids. Germline CDR1 reads ENHRY; CDR2 reads SYGVKD. The junction had 11 bases not matched to a gene; V was cut back by 11 bases and J by 0 bases. The CDR3 spells CASGDRVEISNQPQHF. The CDR3 coding sequence is TGTGCCTCCGGGGACAGGGTGGAGATTAGCAATCAGCCCCAGCATTTT.

This clonotype has more than one count but fewer than ten. CDR3 amino acids: CAIPGSGGEQYF. DNA for the CDR3: TGTGCCATCCCCGGTTCGGGAGGAGAGCAGTACTTC. The chain couples TRBV10-3 to TRBJ2-7, with 7 bases aligning to TRBD2. The CDR3 runs 12 residues. Germline-derived CDR1 and CDR2 are ENHRY and SYGVKD. Trimming at V came to 8 bases and at J to 7 bases, leaving 8 bases not matched to a gene.

This clonotype showed up just a few times. The genes are TRBV20-1 and TRBJ2-7; 10 nucleotides match TRBD2. The V gene's germline CDR1 is DFQATT and CDR2 SNEGSKA (reference sequence). The J segment lost 3 bases and the V segment lost 0 bases, leaving 8 bases of the junction unmatched. This CDR3 region has 16 residues. For the CDR3, the DNA is TGCAGTGCTAGAGATCCAGCGGGAGGGGTTGGCTACGAGCAGTACTTC. Protein product: CSARDPAGGVGYEQYF.

Only a few counts were recorded for this clonotype. The J gene is TRBJ2-1, the V gene TRBV27; unclear D gene. V was clipped by 5 bases and J by 0 bases, with 11 bases between them. The germline V gene encodes CDR1 MNHEY and CDR2 SMNVEV (reference sequence). This CDR3 spans 15 amino acids. The CDR3 DNA reads as TGTGCCAGCAGTCCCCCCTTCGGCTCCTACAATGAGCAGTTCTTC. The encoded protein is CASSPPFGSYNEQFF.

The chain is built from TRBV7-3 and TRBJ2-3; D not certain. This CDR3 comprises 11 residues. Trimming pared 4 bases from V and 9 bases from J, leaving 8 bases between. Per the germline V gene, CDR1 is SGHTA and CDR2 is FQGTGA. For the CDR3, the DNA is TGTGCCAGCAGCTACCTGGTGACGCAGTATTTT. It specifies CASSYLVTQYF.

This clonotype turned up a few times. CDR3 in amino acids: CASSIGVGGADEQFF. DNA for the CDR3: TGTGCCAGTAGTATAGGAGTAGGAGGGGCGGATGAGCAGTTCTTC. V gene TRBV19 combines with J gene TRBJ2-1; a weak D match, TRBD2 (6 bases). The germline V and J ends were trimmed by 1 base and 8 bases, with 15 bases remaining between them. Germline-derived CDR1 and CDR2 are LNHDA and SQIVND (reference sequence). This CDR3 is built from 15 residues.

CDR3 residues: CASSLFGVNTEAFF. In DNA, the CDR3 is TGCGCCAGCAGCTTGTTTGGGGTGAACACTGAAGCTTTCTTT. This chain joins TRBV5-1 and TRBJ1-1; D gene ambiguous. The length of the CDR3 is 14 residues. Germline loops: CDR1 SGHRS, CDR2 YFSETQ. V was pared by 1 base and J by 0 bases, with 7 bases between.

This clonotype was seen a handful of times. The rearrangement uses TRBV5-1 and TRBJ1-6, with 7 nucleotides matching TRBD1. The V segment lost 3 bases and the J segment 7 bases; nucleotides outside the gene matches: 4. CDR3 length equals 14 residues. Germline V gene lookup returns CDR1 SGHRS and CDR2 YFSETQ. The CDR3 coding sequence is TGCGCCAGCAGCTGGGACAGTCTAAATTCACCCCTCCACTTT. Translation: CASSWDSLNSPLHF.

This clonotype was counted at least ten times. This chain connects TRBV25-1 to TRBJ2-1; 7 nucleotides agree with TRBD2. With V trimmed by 4 bases and J by 7 bases, 1 base remained unmatched. The CDR3 contains 12 residues. CDR1 and CDR2 (germline): MGHDK, SYGVNS. The CDR3 spells CASSAAGNEQFF. The CDR3 DNA follows: TGTGCCAGCAGTGCAGCGGGAAATGAGCAGTTCTTC.

This clonotype was seen a few times. This chain links TRBV11-1 with TRBJ2-7; D not resolved. The V gene lost 2 bases and the J gene lost 4 bases, with 6 bases spanning the gap. CDR3 size: 12 residues. Germline loops: CDR1 SGHAT, CDR2 FQDESV (reference sequence). The CDR3 here is CASSLNDYEQYF. The CDR3 coding sequence is TGTGCCAGCAGCTTAAACGATTACGAGCAGTACTTC.

This clonotype has just a few counts. The chain joins TRBV7-9 to TRBJ2-1; 10 bases are a match to TRBD2. V gave up 1 base and J gave up 3 bases; unmatched junction bases: 6. In germline, CDR1 is SEHNR, CDR2 FQNEAQ (reference sequence). The CDR3 runs 17 residues. The CDR3 sequence is CASSLGRAGGSYNEQFF. CDR3 DNA: TGTGCCAGCAGCTTAGGAAGAGCGGGGGGGAGCTACAATGAGCAGTTCTTC.

Only a few counts were recorded for this clonotype. The chain is built from TRBV15 and TRBJ2-3; D is perhaps TRBD1 or TRBD2 (5 bases each). This CDR3 region has 16 residues. Germline assignment: CDR1 LNHNV and CDR2 YYDKDF (reference sequence). Trimming shortened V by 3 bases and J by 5 bases, and 18 bases separated the two germline ends. For the CDR3, the DNA is TGTGCCACCAGCAGGCCGGGACGTAGAGCAGGAGATACGCAGTATTTT. Its protein is CATSRPGRRAGDTQYF.

There are many counts of this clonotype. V is TRBV20-1 and J is TRBJ2-1, with unresolved D. Germline CDR1 and CDR2: DFQATT and SNEGSKA (reference sequence). The CDR3 contains 16 residues. V was clipped by 5 bases and J by 0 bases, with 17 bases between them. The CDR3 here is CSAWEGQLVSYNEQFF. For the CDR3, the DNA is TGCAGTGCTTGGGAAGGGCAGCTTGTCTCCTACAATGAGCAGTTCTTC.

The chain recombines TRBV6-1 with TRBJ2-2; D might be TRBD1 (6 bases). The germline CDR1 and CDR2 sequences are MNHNS and SASEGT. The CDR3 spans 17 residues. V was cut by 6 bases and J by 3 bases, with 20 bases left in between. This CDR3 is CASRSPRTGLDTGELFF. CDR3 nucleotide sequence: TGTGCCAGCAGATCCCCCCGAACAGGGTTGGACACCGGGGAGCTGTTTTTT.

This clonotype was counted ten times or more. The chain recombines TRBV4-2 with TRBJ1-5, with D uncertain. This CDR3 is built from 15 residues. Deletions cut 1 base from V and 0 bases from J, with 7 bases between. CDR1 is LGHNA and CDR2 is YNFKEQ in the germline V gene. Here the CDR3 reads CASSQAGYSNQPQHF. CDR3 DNA: TGTGCCAGCAGCCAAGCTGGGTATAGCAATCAGCCCCAGCATTTT.

The sample holds a few counts of this clonotype. The CDR3 reads CASSPGRTGELFF. The DNA for the CDR3 is TGCGCCAGCAGCCCGGGACGTACCGGGGAGCTGTTTTTT. The chain combines TRBV5-1 with TRBJ2-2; either TRBD1 or TRBD2 may fit D (5 bases each). This CDR3 comprises 13 residues. V was clipped by 4 bases and J by 5 bases, with 9 bases between them. The germline CDR1 and CDR2 sequences are SGHRS and YFSETQ.

The chain uses TRBV7-8 and TRBJ2-7; tentatively, D is TRBD1 (7 bases). The V gene lost 6 bases and the J gene lost 0 bases, with 18 bases spanning the gap. The CDR3 covers 16 residues. Germline V CDR1 and CDR2: SGHVS, FQNEAQ. CDR3 bases: TGTGCCAGCAGATCGGGTCCAGGGGGGAGCTCCTACGAGCAGTACTTC. This gives the protein CASRSGPGGSSYEQYF.

There are many counts of this clonotype. The J gene is TRBJ2-2, the V gene TRBV5-1; D uncertain. The CDR3 has 13 residues. Trimming removed 2 bases from V and 1 base from J, with 3 bases in between. Germline V gene data show CDR1 as SGHRS and CDR2 as YFSETQ. CDR3 DNA: TGCGCCAGCAGCTTCGAGAACACCGGGGAGCTGTTTTTT. Translation: CASSFENTGELFF.

The chain recombines TRBV28 with TRBJ2-1; TRBD1 matches at 9 bases. CDR1 and CDR2 (germline): MDHEN, SYDVKM. Unmatched junction bases numbered 4, after V lost 4 bases and J lost 0 bases. The CDR3 is made up of 16 amino acids. CDR3 region: CASSSTGGNSYNEQFF. The CDR3, as DNA: TGTGCCAGCAGTTCAACAGGGGGCAACTCCTACAATGAGCAGTTCTTC.

This clonotype showed up just a few times. The rearrangement links TRBV10-3 to TRBJ2-3; 11 nucleotides align to TRBD2. The trim removed 2 bases at V and 4 bases at J, leaving 11 bases unmatched. Germline V gene data show CDR1 as ENHRY and CDR2 as SYGVKD. The CDR3 contains 18 residues. CDR3 amino acids: CAISETVKLAGGPDTQYF. CDR3 coding DNA: TGTGCCATCAGTGAGACCGTCAAGTTAGCGGGGGGGCCAGATACGCAGTATTTT.

The chain recombines TRBV6-5 with TRBJ1-5; D might be TRBD1 (5 bases). Trimming stripped 2 bases from V and 5 bases from J, with 10 bases between. Per germline, CDR1 MNHEY and CDR2 SVGAGI. There are 14 residues in the CDR3. The CDR3: CASSYRQGHQPQHF. The CDR3, as DNA: TGTGCCAGCAGTTACAGGCAGGGACATCAGCCCCAGCATTTT.